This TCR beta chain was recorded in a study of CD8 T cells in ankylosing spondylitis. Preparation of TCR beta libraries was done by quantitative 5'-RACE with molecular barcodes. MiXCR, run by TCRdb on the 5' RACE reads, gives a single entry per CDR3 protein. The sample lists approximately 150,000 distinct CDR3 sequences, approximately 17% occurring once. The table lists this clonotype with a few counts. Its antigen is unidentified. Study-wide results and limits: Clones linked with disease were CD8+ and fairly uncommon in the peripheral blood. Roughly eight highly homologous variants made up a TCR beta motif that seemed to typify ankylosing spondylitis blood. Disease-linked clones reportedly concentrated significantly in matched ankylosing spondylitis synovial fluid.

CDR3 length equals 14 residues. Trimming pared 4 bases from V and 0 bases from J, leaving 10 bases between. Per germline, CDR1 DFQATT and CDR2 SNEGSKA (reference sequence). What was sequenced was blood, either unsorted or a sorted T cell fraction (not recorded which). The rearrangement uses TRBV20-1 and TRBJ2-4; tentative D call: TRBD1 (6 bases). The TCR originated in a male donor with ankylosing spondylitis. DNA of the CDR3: TGCAGTGCTATGCAGGGGTTAGCCAAAAACATTCAGTACTTC. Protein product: CSAMQGLAKNIQYF.